The T cell receptor beta chain under discussion was sequenced for a study of cytomegalovirus exposure and HLA in healthy donors. Study-wide results and limits: Analyzed later, association rates of TCRs varied across HLA loci, with DRB1 most and HLA-C fewest. Through in vitro validation, a few CMV-associated chains were shown to be specific for CMV antigens. It was taken for granted in presence/absence analyses that sequencing depth across donors was roughly uniform.

Primers for the PCR totalled 60 Vbeta and 13 Jbeta. Assay: immunoSEQ multiplex PCR; the TCRdb copy retains only in-frame clones and omits some. This sample has approximately 97,000 clones, with around 82% found just once. Germline-derived CDR1 and CDR2 are LNHDA and SQIVND (reference sequence). V gave up 6 bases and J gave up 1 base; unmatched junction bases: 0. The CDR3 runs 14 residues. In regard to this clone: Its specificity is not known.

Sample: PBMCs. This TCR derives from a man aged 35 to 55 in good health and CMV-seropositive. The chain combines TRBV19 with TRBJ2-2; 9 positions agree with TRBD2. CDR3 DNA sequence: TGTGCCAGTAGGACTAGCGGGAACACCGGGGAGCTGTTTTTT. Residues: CASRTSGNTGELFF.